These T cell receptor beta chains were read from a single sample in a study of T cell responses to AZD1222 COVID-19 vaccine. Data came from immunoSEQ multiplex PCR; TCRdb stores just in-frame clones and leaves some out. The sample holds 100,000 or so clones; around 87% are singletons and the top ten take under 4.5%. Sequences were derived from peripheral blood, sampled on day 0 of MenACWY control vaccination. The receptors shown here come from an adult in good health. Each CDR3 is given with its conserved first and last residue. The D gene is left open where the match is weak. Clone sizes are given selectively: once, few, many, or a class where the clone is expanded.

TRBV18	14	.	TRBJ2-2	TRBD1	TGTGCCAGCTCACCCCAGGGGGCCATCGGGGAGCTGTTTTTT	CASSPQGAIGELFF
TRBV20-1	11	few	TRBJ1-4	TRBD1	TGCGGACACCCAGGGGGTGAAAAACTGTTTTTT	CGHPGGEKLFF
TRBV2	11	.	TRBJ2-1	.	TGTGCCTCGTCAGGGTACAATGAGCAGTTCTTC	CASSGYNEQFF
TRBV6-5	15	.	TRBJ2-7	TRBD1	TGTGCCAGCAGTCGCACGATGACAGGGGGCTACGAGCAGTACTTC	CASSRTMTGGYEQYF
TRBV19	17	.	TRBJ1-5	.	TGTGCCAGTAGTATGACACTGGGGGGATATAGCAATCAGCCCCAGCATTTT	CASSMTLGGYSNQPQHF
TRBV5-1	16	.	TRBJ1-4	.	TGCGCCAGCAGCCGGACGGACCGGAGGGCTAATGAAAAACTGTTTTTT	CASSRTDRRANEKLFF
TRBV5-1	17	.	TRBJ2-3	TRBD2	TGCGCCAGCAGCTTGGGTCGGCTAGCGGGAGTAGCAGATACGCAGTATTTT	CASSLGRLAGVADTQYF
TRBV2	13	.	TRBJ1-6	.	TGTGCCAAAGCGACGGGGACGGTGGGGCCCCTCCACTTT	CAKATGTVGPLHF
TRBV6-6	15	once	TRBJ1-3	.	TGTGCCAGCAGTCTTCGACCGGTCTCTGGAAACACCATATATTTT	CASSLRPVSGNTIYF
TRBV28	13	.	TRBJ2-7	.	TGTGCCAGCAGTTTTCGGACATCTTACGAGCAGTACTTC	CASSFRTSYEQYF
TRBV2	11	.	TRBJ2-7	.	TGTGCCAGCATGAAGGAGAAGGAGCAGTACTTC	CASMKEKEQYF
TRBV18	16	.	TRBJ1-2	.	TGTGCCAGCTCACCCAGTCCCGGACAACTTAACTATGGCTACACCTTC	CASSPSPGQLNYGYTF
TRBV28	17	.	TRBJ2-2	TRBD1	TGTGCCAGCAGCTCGACAGGGGATACCCGATGGACCGGGGAGCTGTTTTTT	CASSSTGDTRWTGELFF
TRBV7-2	13	once	TRBJ1-3	.	TGTGCCAGCAGCTCCGGGATCGGAAACACCATATATTTT	CASSSGIGNTIYF
TRBV19	14	.	TRBJ1-2	TRBD1	TGTGCCAGTGCGCGGACAGGGGGCTCCTATGGCTACACCTTC	CASARTGGSYGYTF
TRBV5-4	13	.	TRBJ2-3	.	TGTGCCAGCAGCTTGGACTATACGGGGCCTGAATATTTT	CASSLDYTGPEYF
TRBV5-1	16	few	TRBJ1-5	.	TGCGCCAGCAGCTTGGCAGGGCCAGGGGTGGGTCAGCCCCAGCATTTT	CASSLAGPGVGQPQHF
TRBV7-2	15	once	TRBJ2-5	.	TGTGCCAGCAGCCCCGGACAGATCCCCCAGGAGACCCAGTACTTC	CASSPGQIPQETQYF
TRBV4-3	16	.	TRBJ2-2	TRBD1	TGCGCCAGCAGCCAAGGAGACAGGGATGGGACCGGGGAGCTGTTTTTT	CASSQGDRDGTGELFF
TRBV19	12	.	TRBJ2-7	.	TGTGCCAGTAGTATAGGCCGGCGCGAGCAGTACTTC	CASSIGRREQYF
TRBV27	12	.	TRBJ2-5	.	TGTGCCAGCAGTCCCGCCCGAGGGACCCAGTACTTC	CASSPARGTQYF
TRBV19	13	.	TRBJ1-2	.	TGTGCCAGTAGTATATCCAGGGCCTATGGCTACACCTTC	CASSISRAYGYTF
TRBV19	13	once	TRBJ2-3	.	TGTGCCAGTAGTAGCGGGGCCACAGATACGCAGTATTTT	CASSSGATDTQYF
TRBV2	17	.	TRBJ1-4	TRBD1	TGTGCCAGCAGTGGGGGGACAGGGAGTGATGGCAATGAAAAACTGTTTTTT	CASSGGTGSDGNEKLFF
TRBV24-1	14	.	TRBJ2-1	TRBD1	TGTGCCACCAGTACAGGGGGTAGGGACAATGAGCAGTTCTTC	CATSTGGRDNEQFF
TRBV9	13	.	TRBJ1-1	.	TGTGCCAGCAGCCGCTCAGGGAACACTGAAGCTTTCTTT	CASSRSGNTEAFF
TRBV5-1	16	.	TRBJ1-6	TRBD1	TGCGCCAGCAGCCCCGTTCCGGACAGGGCAAATTCACCCCTCCACTTT	CASSPVPDRANSPLHF
TRBV24-1	13	.	TRBJ2-3	.	TGTGCCACCAGTCAGGGGTGGGCAGATACGCAGTATTTT	CATSQGWADTQYF
TRBV18	14	once	TRBJ1-5	.	TGTGCCAGCTCGCAAAACAGGGACAATCAGCCCCAGCATTTT	CASSQNRDNQPQHF
TRBV18	15	.	TRBJ2-5	.	TGTGCCAGCTCCCGCCTCGAGGGGCGCGAGGAGACCCAGTACTTC	CASSRLEGREETQYF
TRBV9	12	.	TRBJ1-1	.	TGTGCCAGCAGCGTAGGCAGGGGTGAAGCTTTCTTT	CASSVGRGEAFF
TRBV28	11	.	TRBJ1-5	.	TGTGCCAGCAGCGCCTATCAGCCCCAGCATTTT	CASSAYQPQHF
TRBV28	13	.	TRBJ1-2	.	TGTGCCAGCAGTTTATCGATGTCCCATGGCTACACCTTC	CASSLSMSHGYTF
TRBV24-1	13	.	TRBJ1-5	.	TGTGCCACCAGTACGGGGAGCAATCAGCCCCAGCATTTT	CATSTGSNQPQHF
TRBV10-3	18	.	TRBJ2-1	.	TGTGCCATCAGTGTACAAGGGAATCTTTTCGGCTCCTACAATGAGCAGTTCTTC	CAISVQGNLFGSYNEQFF
TRBV29-1	13	.	TRBJ2-3	TRBD1	TGCAGCGTTGACTCGGGACAGGGGGATACGCAGTATTTT	CSVDSGQGDTQYF
TRBV6-5	14	.	TRBJ2-5	.	TGTGCCAGCACTGGGACACCCAATAGGGAGACCCAGTACTTC	CASTGTPNRETQYF
TRBV6-2/TRBV6-3	13	once	TRBJ1-1	.	TGTGCCAGCAGCACGGACGAGAACACTGAAGCTTTCTTT	CASSTDENTEAFF
TRBV18	15	once	TRBJ1-4	.	TGTGCCAGCTCACCATCGGACAGTTTTAATGAAAAACTGTTTTTT	CASSPSDSFNEKLFF
TRBV27	16	.	TRBJ1-6	.	TGTGCCAGCAGCCGTAGGCCGGAAGCCTATAATTCACCCCTCCACTTT	CASSRRPEAYNSPLHF
TRBV7-2	12	.	TRBJ1-1	.	TGTGCCAGCAGCAACGTCCCCGACAGAGCTTTCTTT	CASSNVPDRAFF
TRBV7-2	17	.	TRBJ2-6	.	TGTGCCAGCAGCTTAGTAGCGCCCGGGTCTGGGGCCAACGTCCTGACTTTC	CASSLVAPGSGANVLTF
TRBV4-2	14	.	TRBJ2-7	.	TGTGCCAGCAGCCAAGATTCACTAGTGGGTGAGCAGTACTTC	CASSQDSLVGEQYF